This T cell receptor beta chain was found in a study of shared clonotypes between healthy human individuals. The study's findings and limits: Rarefaction indicated that sorted-subset sequencing remained incomplete although depth was large. The study drew on few donors, limiting represented genetic and exposure-history diversity.

As to this clone: What it binds is not known.

CD45RO-negative, CCR7-positively selected cells formed the naive CD8 fraction, excluding terminally differentiated effector memory CD45RA+ cells. Donors were Caucasian adults residing in Nashville, Tennessee, USA. Each sorted subset replicate got 200 ng genomic DNA, tens of thousands of genomes. Method: immunoSEQ multiplex PCR; TCRdb's copy keeps in-frame clones and lacks some. The repertoire holds 760,000 or so clones, approximately 96% seen once, with over 0.2% in the top ten. The source material was naive CD8+ T cells sorted from blood. The source of this sequence is a man aged 25 to 40 in good health.

CDR3 loop: CASSSTIAVHNEQFF. The CDR3 DNA is TGTGCCAGCAGCTCCACTATTGCCGTTCACAATGAGCAGTTCTTC. The V and J genes are TRBV7-9 and TRBJ2-1; no firm D call. The CDR3 runs to 15 residues. Germline V gene sequence: CDR1 SEHNR, CDR2 FQNEAQ (reference sequence). Trimming removed 4 bases from V and 5 bases from J, with 15 bases in between.